These T cell receptor beta chains were read from a single sample in a study of blood T cells in healthy people across ages. MiXCR was run by TCRdb on the 5' RACE reads, yielding one entry per CDR3 protein. The sample holds fewer than 2 million distinct CDR3 sequences, about 39% seen once. The specimen sequenced was blood. These receptors originate from a human donor in good health. The CDR3 runs from the conserved cysteine through the conserved F or W. D genes are given only for firm matches. Clone size is not always given. Where it is, it says once, few, many or a class for expanded clones.

J gene | D gene | clone size | V gene | CDR3 DNA | CDR3 protein
TRBJ2-1 | TRBD2 | few | TRBV9 | TGTGCCAGCAGCGTAGGTAGCGGGTTGAGGGCCTACAATGAGCAGTTCTTC | CASSVGSGLRAYNEQFF
TRBJ2-7 | . | few | TRBV9 | TGTGCCAGCAGCGTAGGAGGGCTCACCTACGAGCAGTACTTC | CASSVGGLTYEQYF
TRBJ1-2 | . | many | TRBV12-3/TRBV12-4 | TGTGCCAGCAGTTTAGAGGACGGCTATGGCTACACCTTC | CASSLEDGYGYTF
TRBJ2-7 | . | many | TRBV5-1 | TGCGCCAGCAGCTTGGCCGCGTTAAGCTCCTACGAGCAGTACTTC | CASSLAALSSYEQYF
TRBJ1-2 | . | few | TRBV4-1 | TGCGCCAGCAGCCAAGACGGGGGGCAGATCTATGGCTACACCTTC | CASSQDGGQIYGYTF
TRBJ2-3 | TRBD1 | . | TRBV7-3 | TGTGCCAGCAGCCTTCAGGGGGCAAAGACAGATACGCAGTATTTT | CASSLQGAKTDTQYF
TRBJ2-2 | . | . | TRBV2 | TGTGCCAGCAGCCTTTTGTTAGCGAACACCGGGGAGCTGTTTTTT | CASSLLLANTGELFF
TRBJ1-2 | TRBD1 | . | TRBV12-3/TRBV12-4 | TGTGCCAGCAGCCGGGGGACAGGTTTGAGCTACACCTTC | CASSRGTGLSYTF
TRBJ2-1 | TRBD1 | few | TRBV6-2/TRBV6-3 | TGTGCCAGCAGTATCATCCCGGGACAGGGTCGCGATGAGCAGTTCTTC | CASSIIPGQGRDEQFF
TRBJ2-5 | . | few | TRBV9 | TGTGCCAGCAGCGCGGGACTGCCAGAACAAGAGACCCAGTACTTC | CASSAGLPEQETQYF
TRBJ2-1 | TRBD1 | few | TRBV9 | TGTGCCAGCAGCCCCGTGGGGGGGACAGGGGGTATTGAGCAGTTCTTC | CASSPVGGTGGIEQFF
TRBJ2-7 | . | . | TRBV7-3 | TGTGCCAGCAGCCTTCAGGACGGGGCCTACGAGCAGTACTTC | CASSLQDGAYEQYF
TRBJ1-2 | . | . | TRBV7-6 | TGTGCCAGCAGCCCTCCCCGCGACGTCTATGGCTACACCTTC | CASSPPRDVYGYTF
TRBJ2-1 | TRBD1 | . | TRBV9 | TGTGCCAGCAGCGCCCTCCTCGGGACAGGGGTCAATGAGCAGTTCTTC | CASSALLGTGVNEQFF
TRBJ2-3 | . | . | TRBV12-3/TRBV12-4 | TGTGCCAGCAGGTGGACTGCGAGCACAGATGCGCAATATTTT | CASRWTASTDAQYF
TRBJ1-4 | . | many | TRBV29-1 | TGCAGCGTTGAAGATCAAGCAGGGAATGCGGAACTGTTTTTT | CSVEDQAGNAELFF
TRBJ2-3 | TRBD1 | few | TRBV11-2 | TGTGCCAGCAGGTCCGGACAGGCTTTTATCTCGAATACGCAGTATTTT | CASRSGQAFISNTQYF
TRBJ2-5 | . | few | TRBV5-1 | TGCGCCAGCAGCTTGGAACTTAGGCCAGCGGTAGAGACCCAGTACTTC | CASSLELRPAVETQYF
TRBJ1-2 | TRBD1 | . | TRBV15 | TGTGCCACCAGCAGCCCGCAGAGGACAGGAGGGAACTATGGCTACACCTTC | CATSSPQRTGGNYGYTF
TRBJ1-6 | . | few | TRBV12-3/TRBV12-4 | TGTGCCAGCAGCCCGGGACCCCCCGAACCCCTCCACTTT | CASSPGPPEPLHF
TRBJ1-2 | . | . | TRBV12-3/TRBV12-4 | TGTGCCAGCAGCCCCAATTCGGGGAGCGGCTACACCTTC | CASSPNSGSGYTF
TRBJ1-4 | TRBD1 | few | TRBV20-1 | TGCAGTGCTGCGACTACAGGGGACCGAAATGAAAAACTGTTTTTT | CSAATTGDRNEKLFF
TRBJ1-1 | . | few | TRBV10-3 | TGTGCCATCAGTAGAGACCCAACTAGCACTGAAGCTTTCTTT | CAISRDPTSTEAFF
TRBJ2-5 | . | few | TRBV5-1 | TGCGCCAGCAGCTTGGACACCCCAGAGACCCAGTACTTC | CASSLDTPETQYF
TRBJ1-1 | . | . | TRBV6-1 | TGTGCCAGCAAAGTGATAGGCAGGCCGAACACTGAAGCTTTCTTT | CASKVIGRPNTEAFF
TRBJ2-1 | . | few | TRBV9 | TGTGCCAGCAGCGTAGTTAGCAGTACCGATGAGCAGTTCTTC | CASSVVSSTDEQFF
TRBJ1-6 | . | . | TRBV7-2 | TGCGCCAGCAGCTTAGTCGGTCCTACCACCGGCTCACCCCTCCACTTT | CASSLVGPTTGSPLHF
TRBJ2-7 | TRBD1 | . | TRBV6-1 | TGTGCCAGCAACCCGGGACAGGCATCCTACGAGCAGTACTTC | CASNPGQASYEQYF
TRBJ2-5 | . | few | TRBV20-1 | TGCAGTGCTAACGAGCGGACCCAAGAGACCCAGTACTTC | CSANERTQETQYF
TRBJ1-3 | . | . | TRBV7-2 | TGTGCCAGCAGCACCCGTGAGAGGGGGTCTGGAAACACCATATATTTT | CASSTRERGSGNTIYF
TRBJ2-5 | . | few | TRBV20-1 | TGCAGTGCTAGAGATTCGGGGAGCCAAGAGACCCAGTACTTC | CSARDSGSQETQYF
TRBJ2-5 | . | . | TRBV6-5 | TGTGCCAGCAGTTACTCGATCGGGAGCCAAGAGACCCAGTACTTC | CASSYSIGSQETQYF
TRBJ1-2 | . | . | TRBV6-1 | TGTGCCAGCAGTGAGTTCGACATCACTAACTATGGCTACACCTTC | CASSEFDITNYGYTF
TRBJ2-7 | TRBD1 | . | TRBV2 | TGTGCCAGCAAGGGACAGAAAACCTACGAGCAGTACTTC | CASKGQKTYEQYF
TRBJ1-5 | . | . | TRBV12-3/TRBV12-4 | TGTGCCAGCAGTGACCGACTTGGCAATCAGCCCCAGCATTTT | CASSDRLGNQPQHF
TRBJ2-5 | . | few | TRBV7-9 | TGTGCCAGCAGCTTAGGATTTTGGTCGGGCCGCGAGACCCAGTACTTC | CASSLGFWSGRETQYF
TRBJ2-3 | . | . | TRBV7-2 | TGTGCCAGCAGCTTAGGGGGGCCTCGGCATACGCAGTATTTT | CASSLGGPRHTQYF
TRBJ1-2 | TRBD1 | . | TRBV25-1 | TGTGCCAGCAGTGAAACAGGGGGTTTTCCATACGACGGCTATGGCTACACCTTC | CASSETGGFPYDGYGYTF
TRBJ2-6 | . | . | TRBV2 | TGTGCCAGCAGTAAGGACAGCCTTTCCGGGGCCAACGTCCTGACTTTC | CASSKDSLSGANVLTF
TRBJ1-5 | TRBD1 | . | TRBV7-2 | TGTGCCAGCAGCTTACAGGGGGGGGATCAGCTCCAGCATTTT | CASSLQGGDQLQHF
TRBJ2-1 | . | . | TRBV7-3 | TGTGCCAGCAGCTCAACCGGGAATATTAACAATGAGCAGTTCTTC | CASSSTGNINNEQFF
TRBJ2-7 | . | . | TRBV20-1 | TGCAGTGCTAGGGACCGGCTTACTCCCTACGAGCAGTACTTC | CSARDRLTPYEQYF
TRBJ2-2 | . | once | TRBV7-9 | TGTGCCAGCAGCCACTGGGGATACGGGGAGCTGTTTTTT | CASSHWGYGELFF
TRBJ2-1 | . | . | TRBV15 | TGTGCCACCAGCAGGGACAGCCCGCGGTACAATGAGCAGTTCTTC | CATSRDSPRYNEQFF
TRBJ2-1 | TRBD2 | few | TRBV7-2 | TGTGCCAGCAGCTTACCCCCGGGACTAGGGTTAAGGTTCTTC | CASSLPPGLGLRFF